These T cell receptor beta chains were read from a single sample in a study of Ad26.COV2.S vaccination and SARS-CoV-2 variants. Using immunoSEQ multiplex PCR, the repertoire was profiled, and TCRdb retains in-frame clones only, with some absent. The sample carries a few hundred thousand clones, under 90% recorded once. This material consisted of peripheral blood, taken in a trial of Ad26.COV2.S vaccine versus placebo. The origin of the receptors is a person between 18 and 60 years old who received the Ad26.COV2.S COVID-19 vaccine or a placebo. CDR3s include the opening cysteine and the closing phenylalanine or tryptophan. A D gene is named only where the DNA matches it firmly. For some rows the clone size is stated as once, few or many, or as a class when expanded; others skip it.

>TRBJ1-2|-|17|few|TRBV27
TGTGCCAGCAGCAGTTGGGGGGGCACAGAGCTTAACTATGGCTACACCTTC
CASSSWGGTELNYGYTF
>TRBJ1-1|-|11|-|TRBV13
TGTGCCAGCAGCTTGAGCACTGAAGCTTTCTTT
CASSLSTEAFF
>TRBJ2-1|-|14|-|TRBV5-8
TGTGCCAGCGTCACAGGGAGCTCCTACAATGAGCAGTTCTTC
CASVTGSSYNEQFF
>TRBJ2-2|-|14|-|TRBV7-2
TGTGCCAGCAGCTTAGTTGTCGGGGCCGGGGAGCTGTTTTTT
CASSLVVGAGELFF
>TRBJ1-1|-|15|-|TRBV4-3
TGCGCCAGCAGCCAAGATGGGGGGAGAAACACTGAAGCTTTCTTT
CASSQDGGRNTEAFF
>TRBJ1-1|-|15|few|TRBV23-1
TGCGCCAGCAGTCAAAGCGGGGGATCGTTCACTGAAGCTTTCTTT
CASSQSGGSFTEAFF
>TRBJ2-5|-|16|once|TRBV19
TGTGCCAGTAGTATGGAGGGCACAAAGGGGCAAGAGACCCAGTACTTC
CASSMEGTKGQETQYF
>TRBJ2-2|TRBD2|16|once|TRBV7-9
TGTGCCAGCAGCCAGCGACTAGCGCAATGGGGCGGGGAGCTGTTTTTT
CASSQRLAQWGGELFF
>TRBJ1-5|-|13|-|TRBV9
TGTGCCAGCAGCGTAGTGACAGCACAGCCCCAGCATTTT
CASSVVTAQPQHF
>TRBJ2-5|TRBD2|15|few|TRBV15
TGTGCCACCAGCAGGGCTGGACTAGTCCAAGAGACCCAGTACTTC
CATSRAGLVQETQYF
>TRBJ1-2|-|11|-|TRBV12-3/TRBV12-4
TGTGCCAGCAGTTTGTGGGGTGGCTACACCTTC
CASSLWGGYTF
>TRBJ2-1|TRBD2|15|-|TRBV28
TGTGCCAGCAGTTTGGCGGGAGGGCTCTCTACTGAGCAGTTCTTC
CASSLAGGLSTEQFF
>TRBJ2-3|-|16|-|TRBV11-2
TGTGCCAGCAGCTTAGTCCGCGGGGTCGTTTCGGATACGCAGTATTTT
CASSLVRGVVSDTQYF
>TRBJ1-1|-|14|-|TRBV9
TGTGCCAGCAGCGTGGGGGGGTTCAACACTGAAGCTTTCTTT
CASSVGGFNTEAFF
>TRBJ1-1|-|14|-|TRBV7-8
TGTGCCAGCAGCACGTACACGGGGGGCACTGAAGCTTTCTTT
CASSTYTGGTEAFF
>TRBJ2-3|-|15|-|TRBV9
TGTGCCAGCAGCCCCCGGGACTCCTACACAGATACGCAGTATTTT
CASSPRDSYTDTQYF
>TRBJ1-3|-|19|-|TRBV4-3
TGCGCCAGCAGCCAAGATAGGCGGCAGGGTTTCATCTCTGGAAACACCATATATTTT
CASSQDRRQGFISGNTIYF
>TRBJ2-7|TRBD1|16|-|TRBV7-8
TGTGCCAGCAGCTTAGTCCCACTAACTACAGGGGGAGAGCAGTACTTC
CASSLVPLTTGGEQYF
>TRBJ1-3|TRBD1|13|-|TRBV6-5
TGTGCCAGCAGGACAGGGGCTGGAAACACCATATATTTT
CASRTGAGNTIYF
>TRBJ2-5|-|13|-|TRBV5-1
TGCGCCAGCAGCAGGGACGGTCAAGAGACCCAGTACTTC
CASSRDGQETQYF
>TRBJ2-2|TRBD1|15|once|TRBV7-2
TGTGCCAGCAGCTTGGGGGACAGGGACACCAGGGAGCTGTTTTTT
CASSLGDRDTRELFF
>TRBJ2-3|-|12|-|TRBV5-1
TGCGCCAGCAGCCCCAAGGGAGATACGCAGTATTTT
CASSPKGDTQYF
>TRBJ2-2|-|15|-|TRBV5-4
TGTGCCAGCAGCGTGGCGGGGCTGAACACCGGGGAGCTGTTTTTT
CASSVAGLNTGELFF
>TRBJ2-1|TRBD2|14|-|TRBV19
TGTGCCACCCAACTAGCGGCTAACGACAATGAGCAGTTCTTC
CATQLAANDNEQFF
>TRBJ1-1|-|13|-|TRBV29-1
TGCAGCGTTGCTCCCATGACGGCCACTGAAGCTTTCTTT
CSVAPMTATEAFF
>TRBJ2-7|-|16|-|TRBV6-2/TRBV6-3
TGTGCTAGCAGCCCTTCCATGCCCCGGTCGGTGAGGGAGCAGTACTTC
CASSPSMPRSVREQYF
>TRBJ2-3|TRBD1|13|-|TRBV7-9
TGTGCCAGCATCGACAGGGGTTCAGATACGCAGTATTTT
CASIDRGSDTQYF
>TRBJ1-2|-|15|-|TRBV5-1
TGCGCCAGCAGCTTGGGGGGGCCAGGGGCACATGGCTACACCTTC
CASSLGGPGAHGYTF
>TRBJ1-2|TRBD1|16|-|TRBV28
TGTGCCAGCAGTTCTCCGGGACAGGGTGATCACTATGGCTACACCTTC
CASSSPGQGDHYGYTF
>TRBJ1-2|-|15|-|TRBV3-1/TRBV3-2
TGTGCCAGCAGCCAAGACGCGCAGGTACGCCTGGGCTACACCTTC
CASSQDAQVRLGYTF
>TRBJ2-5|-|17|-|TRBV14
TGTGCCAGCAGCCAAGAAAATTGGACCCCCCCCGAAGAGACCCAGTACTTC
CASSQENWTPPEETQYF
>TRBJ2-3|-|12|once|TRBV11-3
TGTGCCAGCAGCTTAGCGTCGGGTACGCAGTATTTT
CASSLASGTQYF
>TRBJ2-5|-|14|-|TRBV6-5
TGTGCCAGCACCCCCGGAACATCCCCTCTGACCCAGTACTTC
CASTPGTSPLTQYF
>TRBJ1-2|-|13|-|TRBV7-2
TGTGCCAGCAGCTTAGCCTCAAGAGATGGCTACACCTTC
CASSLASRDGYTF
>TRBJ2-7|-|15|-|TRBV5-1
TGCGCCAGCAGCTTCCGGACAGATTCAACCTACGAGCAGTACTTC
CASSFRTDSTYEQYF
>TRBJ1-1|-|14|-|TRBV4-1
TGCGCCAGCAGCACCTTCCGGCGAGAGACTGAAGCTTTCTTT
CASSTFRRETEAFF
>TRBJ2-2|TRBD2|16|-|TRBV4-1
TGCGCCAGCAGCCAACCGGGACTAACGAACACCGGGGAGCTGTTTTTT
CASSQPGLTNTGELFF
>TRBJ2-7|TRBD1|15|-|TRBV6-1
TGTGCCAGCAGTGAAAGGACAGGGGCCGCCTACGAGCAGTACTTC
CASSERTGAAYEQYF
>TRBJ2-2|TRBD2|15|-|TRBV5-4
TGTGCCAGCAGCGTCCTAGCGGGAGTTCCCGGGGAGCTGTTTTTT
CASSVLAGVPGELFF
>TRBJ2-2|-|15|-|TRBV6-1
TGTGCCAGCAGTGAAGTAAGTCTCCTGACCGGGGAGCTGTTTTTT
CASSEVSLLTGELFF
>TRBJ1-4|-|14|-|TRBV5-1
TGCGCCAGCAGCTTGGGACTCGCGGGGGAAAAACTGTTTTTT
CASSLGLAGEKLFF
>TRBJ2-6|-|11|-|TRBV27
TGTGCCAGCAGTTTTGGCAACGTCCTGACTTTC
CASSFGNVLTF
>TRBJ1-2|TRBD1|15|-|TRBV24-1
TGTGCCACCAGTGATTGGACAGGGAGTGGCTATGGCTACACCTTC
CATSDWTGSGYGYTF
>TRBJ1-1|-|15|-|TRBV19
TGTGCCAGTAGTATAGTTACAGGTGGTTACACTGAAGCTTTCTTT
CASSIVTGGYTEAFF
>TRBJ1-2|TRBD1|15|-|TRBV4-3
TGCGCCAGCAGCCAGGGCCACGGGACAGGGTTTGGCTACACCTTC
CASSQGHGTGFGYTF
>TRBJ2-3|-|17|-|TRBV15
TGTGCCACCAGCAGAGATTTATACAGAACAGGCACAGATACGCAGTATTTT
CATSRDLYRTGTDTQYF
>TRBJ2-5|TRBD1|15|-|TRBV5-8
TGTGCCAGCAGCCGCGTCCCAGGGGGCCTTGAGACCCAGTACTTC
CASSRVPGGLETQYF
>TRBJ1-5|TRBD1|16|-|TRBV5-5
TGTGCCAGCAGTCGGATTCCGGGACAGGGGAATCAGCCCCAGCATTTT
CASSRIPGQGNQPQHF
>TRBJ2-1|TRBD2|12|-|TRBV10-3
TGTGCCATCAGTGACCTAGCGGGAGGGCAGTTCTTC
CAISDLAGGQFF